Below, 27 T cell receptor beta chains from the same sample are listed, as sequenced in a study of vaccination effects on CD4 cells after COVID-19. Sequencing was performed with immunoSEQ multiplex PCR; in TCRdb, only in-frame clones are kept and a portion is missing. The repertoire holds tens of thousands of clones, with approximately 73% as singletons. In the ViraFEST assay, antigen-specific CD4+ clonotypes were identified by expansion after peptide-pool stimulation. Isolating CD4+ T cells followed approximately ten days of culture. Vaccination of participants consisted of two doses of either the BNT162b2 or mRNA-1273 vaccine. Their antigens are not known. Sequencing used CD4+ T cells from PBMCs cultured with HCoV-229E spike peptides, obtained after COVID-19 vaccination. Every receptor here comes from a human donor who received a COVID-19 vaccine.

V usage is TRBV18 and J usage is TRBJ1-6; 9 bases line up with TRBD1. CDR3 length equals 14 residues. Germline-derived CDR1 and CDR2 are KGHSH and LQKENI. J lost 8 bases, V lost 2 bases, and 1 base had no gene match. CDR3 in DNA: TGTGCCAGCTCACCAACAGGGGGCGATTCACCCCTCCACTTT. The encoded protein is CASSPTGGDSPLHF.

The rearrangement links TRBV7-7 to TRBJ2-2; D assignment may be TRBD1 or TRBD2 (5 bases each). Trimming took 6 bases from V and 5 from J, leaving 10 bases between them. CDR1 SSHAT and CDR2 FNYEAQ come from the germline V gene (reference sequence). This CDR3 region has 13 residues. CDR3 residues: CASREGPTGELFF. In DNA, the CDR3 is TGTGCCAGCAGAGAGGGACCGACCGGGGAGCTGTTTTTT.

V usage is TRBV12-5 and J usage is TRBJ2-3; the D is unclear. The V gene lost 6 bases and the J gene lost 0 bases, with 4 bases spanning the gap. The length of the CDR3 is 12 residues. From germline, CDR1 is LGHNT and CDR2 FRNRAP. The CDR3 region has the DNA TGTGCTAGTGGGGACAGCACAGATACGCAGTATTTT. Translated, it gives CASGDSTDTQYF.

The rearrangement links TRBV3-1 (or the pseudogene TRBV3-2) to TRBJ1-1; 8 positions agree with TRBD1. J was trimmed by 1 base and V by 3 bases; bases with no gene match: 10. Germline V gene data show CDR1 as LGHDT and CDR2 as YNNKEL (reference sequence). This CDR3 contains 17 residues. The CDR3 reads CASSQVGDRGRNTEAFF. The CDR3 DNA follows: TGTGCCAGCAGCCAGGTCGGTGACAGGGGCCGGAACACTGAAGCTTTCTTT.

V and J are TRBV19 and TRBJ1-3; no clear D gene. V shed 5 bases and J shed 1 base, with 9 bases lying between them. The CDR3 is 14 amino acids. Germline lookup yields CDR1 LNHDA and CDR2 SQIVND (reference sequence). The DNA for the CDR3 is TGTGCCAGTAGTCCGACTGTATCTGGAAACACCATATATTTT. It translates to CASSPTVSGNTIYF.

The table lists this clone with a few counts. The chain links TRBV19 to TRBJ1-5; D unclear. This CDR3 contains 14 residues. CDR1 LNHDA and CDR2 SQIVND come from the germline V gene (reference sequence). Trimming removed 3 bases from V and 2 bases from J, with 8 bases in between. The CDR3 region is CASSMVGGNQPQHF. CDR3 DNA: TGTGCCAGTAGTATGGTGGGAGGCAATCAGCCCCAGCATTTT.

In its sample, this clone was seen a few times. The chain carries TRBV4-1 and TRBJ2-1, with 8 bases that match TRBD2. The CDR3 covers 16 residues. V was clipped by 2 bases and J by 3 bases; unmatched bases: 6. Germline CDR1 is MGHRA and CDR2 is YSYEKL. The CDR3 region has the DNA TGCGCCAGCAGCCAAACGACTAGCGAGCTCTACAATGAGCAGTTCTTC. Its translation: CASSQTTSELYNEQFF.

This clone occurred a few times. The chain employs TRBV6-2 or TRBV6-3 and TRBJ2-7; TRBD2 matches at 11 bases. Germline V gene data show CDR1 as MNHEY and CDR2 as SVGEGT. The CDR3 runs to 14 residues. The J segment lost 2 bases and the V segment lost 5 bases, leaving 2 bases of the junction unmatched. CDR3 residues: CASSRLAGTYEQYV. The CDR3 DNA is TGTGCCAGCAGTAGACTAGCGGGAACCTACGAGCAGTACGTC.

The rearrangement uses TRBV28 and TRBJ1-4; the D is unclear. Trimming pared 6 bases from V and 4 bases from J, leaving 6 bases between. The CDR3 runs to 12 residues. Looked up from germline, CDR1 is MDHEN and CDR2 is SYDVKM. The CDR3 protein is CASRTGNEKLFF. DNA for the CDR3: TGTGCCAGCAGGACGGGTAATGAAAAACTGTTTTTT.

The rearrangement uses TRBV3-1 (or the pseudogene TRBV3-2) and TRBJ2-2; TRBD2 agrees at 7 bases. The CDR3 consists of 16 residues. Germline-derived CDR1 and CDR2 are LGHDT and YNNKEL (reference sequence). Unmatched junction bases numbered 12, after V lost 6 bases and J lost 5 bases. CDR3 loop: CASRPTGLPSTGELFF. The DNA of the CDR3 is TGTGCCAGCAGGCCAACGGGACTACCCTCGACCGGGGAGCTGTTTTTT.

The chain joins TRBV7-2 to TRBJ2-3, with D uncertain. V was trimmed by 2 bases and J by 4 bases, leaving 4 bases between them. The germline V gene has CDR1 SGHTA and CDR2 FQGNSA. This CDR3 is 12 amino acids long. CDR3 residues: CASSLWSDTQYF. For the CDR3, the DNA is TGTGCCAGCAGCTTATGGTCAGATACGCAGTATTTT.

V and J are TRBV5-4 and TRBJ1-2; the match to TRBD1 covers 7 bases. Germline CDR1 is SGHNT and CDR2 is YYREEE (reference sequence). V was pared by 4 bases and J by 4 bases, with 7 bases of the junction left unmatched. The CDR3 has 14 residues. The CDR3 nucleotides are TGTGCCAGCAGCCCAGGGGGTTCCACCTATGGCTACACCTTC. It yields the protein CASSPGGSTYGYTF.

The chain recombines TRBV7-3 with TRBJ2-2; D may be TRBD2 (6 bases). The germline V gene has CDR1 SGHTA and CDR2 FQGTGA. The CDR3 is 15 amino acids. Trimming left V 2 bases short and J 7 bases short, with 14 bases between. The CDR3 sequence is CASSLGGADVGELFF. CDR3 DNA: TGTGCCAGCAGCTTAGGAGGGGCAGATGTCGGGGAGCTGTTTTTT.

V and J are TRBV7-2 and TRBJ1-2, with a tentative D call TRBD1 (5 bases). V was clipped by 6 bases and J by 8 bases, with 13 bases between them. CDR3 size: 12 residues. Germline-derived CDR1 and CDR2 are SGHTA and FQGNSA. The CDR3 DNA reads TGTGCCAGCAGTTCGGGATGGGGGGGCTACACCTTC. Its translation: CASSSGWGGYTF.

CDR3: CASNTGQVGTQYF. The CDR3 DNA reads TGTGCCAGCAATACGGGCCAAGTAGGGACCCAGTACTTC. This chain joins TRBV6-5 and TRBJ2-5; unclear D gene. Germline CDR1 MNHEY, CDR2 SVGAGI. This CDR3 region has 13 residues. V was pared by 7 bases and J by 7 bases, with 16 bases between.

CDR3 coding DNA: TGTGCCAGCAGTGCCGGCCCTTCCAACTATGGCTACACCTTC. Protein: CASSAGPSNYGYTF. The V gene is TRBV3-1 (or the pseudogene TRBV3-2), the J gene TRBJ1-2; D ambiguous. The CDR3 contains 14 residues. V was pared by 6 bases and J by 2 bases, with 13 bases between. In germline, CDR1 is LGHDT, CDR2 YNNKEL (reference sequence).

The V gene is TRBV29-1, the J gene TRBJ2-1; TRBD2 aligns across 8 bases. Germline V gene lookup returns CDR1 SQVTM and CDR2 ANQGSEA. V shed 0 bases and J 10 bases; nucleotides not matched to a gene: 11. The CDR3 loop spans 15 amino acids. This CDR3 reads CSVEDRRGGPREQFF. CDR3 sequence (DNA): TGCAGCGTTGAAGATCGTCGGGGGGGGCCCAGGGAGCAGTTCTTC.

The chain couples TRBV28 to TRBJ1-6; 9 bases match TRBD1. Germline CDR1 MDHEN, CDR2 SYDVKM. V shed 5 bases and J 9 bases; nucleotides not matched to a gene: 8. This CDR3 is built from 15 residues. The CDR3: CASSKPGQGRSPLHF. The CDR3 DNA reads as TGTGCCAGCAGTAAGCCGGGACAGGGACGTTCACCCCTCCACTTT.

V and J are TRBV30 and TRBJ1-2; a weak D match, TRBD1 (6 bases). Trimming cost V 6 bases and J 4 bases, with 9 bases left between them. Germline V gene lookup returns CDR1 GTSNPN and CDR2 SVGIG (reference sequence). CDR3 length: 11 residues. In nucleotides, the CDR3 is TGTGCCTGCGGGACACTCTATGGCTACACCTTC. Translation gives CACGTLYGYTF.

The chain couples TRBV28 to TRBJ1-4, with D hard to call. V dropped 4 bases and J dropped 0 bases, with 12 bases sitting between them. Germline V gene lookup returns CDR1 MDHEN and CDR2 SYDVKM. The CDR3 sequence is 16 residues long. This CDR3 reads CASSSHRESTNEKLFF. The DNA for the CDR3 is TGTGCCAGCAGTTCTCACAGAGAGTCAACTAATGAAAAACTGTTTTTT.

This clone has just a few counts. The chain has TRBV28 and TRBJ1-3; D ambiguous. Trimming removed 7 bases at V and 0 bases at J, with 10 bases between. The CDR3 contains 14 residues. Germline V gene sequence: CDR1 MDHEN, CDR2 SYDVKM. In DNA form, the CDR3 reads TGTGCCAGCAAAGAGTCGGGCTCTGGAAACACCATATATTTT. Translation gives CASKESGSGNTIYF.

The chain couples TRBV5-8 to TRBJ2-5; the D gene is possibly TRBD1 (6 bases). Trimming took 3 bases from V and 5 from J, leaving 20 bases between them. The CDR3 has 16 residues. Germline V lookup: CDR1 SGHTS, CDR2 YDEGEE. The CDR3 nucleotides are TGTGCCAGCAGCTACTACCGGGACACCCGGCGGGAGACCCAGTACTTC. Translated, it gives CASSYYRDTRRETQYF.

The chain links TRBV29-1 to TRBJ1-1; unclear D gene. The CDR3 is 13 residues long. CDR1 and CDR2 from the germline V gene are SQVTM and ANQGSEA. The V end lost 4 bases, the J end lost 7 bases, and 16 bases lay between the germline ends. In DNA, the CDR3 is TGCAGCGTTGGCAGCATTTCTGGGGATGAAGCTTTCTTT. It translates to CSVGSISGDEAFF.

This clone was counted a single time. The rearrangement uses TRBV12-5 and TRBJ2-3; D perhaps matches TRBD1 (5 bases). V was clipped by 6 bases and J by 4 bases, with 14 bases between them. CDR1 is LGHNT, CDR2 FRNRAP, per germline. The CDR3 has 14 residues. The CDR3 DNA reads as TGTGCTAGTGGCCGTGGACAAGCTGCAGATACGCAGTATTTT. It encodes CASGRGQAADTQYF.

V gene TRBV24-1 combines with J gene TRBJ1-2, with a tentative D call TRBD1 (5 bases). The germline CDR1 and CDR2 sequences are KGHDR and SFDVKD. The CDR3 totals 14 residues. V was cut by 5 bases and J by 5 bases, with 14 bases left in between. CDR3 in DNA: TGTGCCACCAGTGCGTCCGGGACGATATATGGCTACACCTTC. Protein product: CATSASGTIYGYTF.

This chain connects TRBV3-1 (or the pseudogene TRBV3-2) to TRBJ2-3; the match to TRBD2 covers 14 bases. The CDR3 totals 19 residues. V gave up 0 bases and J gave up 0 bases; unmatched junction bases: 5. Germline V gene lookup returns CDR1 LGHDT and CDR2 YNNKEL (reference sequence). The CDR3 nucleotides read TGTGCCAGCAGCCAAGATGGGACTAGCGGGGGTTCTAGCACAGATACGCAGTATTTT. Amino acids: CASSQDGTSGGSSTDTQYF.

The V gene is TRBV6-5, the J gene TRBJ1-5; 8 bases agree with TRBD1. Germline CDR1 reads MNHEY; CDR2 reads SVGAGI. The CDR3 consists of 15 residues. Losses at the gene ends were 6 bases for V and 2 bases for J; bases not matched to a gene: 6. As DNA, the CDR3 is TGTGCCAGCAGGACAGGGGTCGGTCGCAATCAGCCCCAGCATTTT. Translation gives CASRTGVGRNQPQHF.